This TCR beta chain was captured in a study of human T cells and chemical hapten exposure. Overall study context: Chiefly female patients presented with alopecia areata, totalis or universalis.

Noted time point: pre-sensitization, week 0. Treatment noted: therapeutic diphenylcyclopropenone sensitization with weekly scalp DPC. Every patch test was put on after a blood sample was taken. The library tagged individual cDNA molecules with unique molecular identifiers. One entry per CDR3 protein results from TCRdb running MiXCR on the RACE reads. The table has 190,000 or so distinct CDR3 sequences, more than 25% seen once. The germline CDR1 and CDR2 sequences are SQVTM and ANQGSEA. The germline V and J ends were trimmed by 3 bases and 6 bases, with 11 bases remaining between them. CDR3 length equals 12 residues.

The source is a woman younger than 45 with alopecia areata. Some clones in this sample may be carry-over from other donors' samples. The starting material was whole blood, obtained in connection with sensitization to the hapten diphenylcyclopropenone (DPC). This chain uses TRBV29-1 with TRBJ1-2, with D perhaps matching TRBD1 (6 bases). The DNA for the CDR3 is TGCAGCGTTGATTCAGGGGAGGATGGCTACACCTTC. Protein sequence: CSVDSGEDGYTF.